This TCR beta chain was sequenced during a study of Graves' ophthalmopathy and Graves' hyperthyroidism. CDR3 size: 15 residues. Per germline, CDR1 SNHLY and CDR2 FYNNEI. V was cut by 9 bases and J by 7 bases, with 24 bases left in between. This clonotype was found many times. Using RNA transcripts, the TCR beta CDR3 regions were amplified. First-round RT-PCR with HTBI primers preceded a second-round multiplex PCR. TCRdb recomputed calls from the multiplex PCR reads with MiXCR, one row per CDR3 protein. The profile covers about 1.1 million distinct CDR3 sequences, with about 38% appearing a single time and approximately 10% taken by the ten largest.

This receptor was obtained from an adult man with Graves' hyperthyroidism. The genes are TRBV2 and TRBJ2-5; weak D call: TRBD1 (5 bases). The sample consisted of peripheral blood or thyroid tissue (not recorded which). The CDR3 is CASCDRLNSRGTQYF. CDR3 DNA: TGTGCCAGTTGCGACAGATTAAATTCAAGAGGGACCCAGTACTTC.